This record concerns one T cell receptor beta chain sequence. What it binds is not known. Libraries were prepared by immunoSEQ multiplex PCR; TCRdb keeps only in-frame clonotypes and omits some of them. The data contain tens of thousands of clones, roughly 88% of them singletons. This sample is part of a study of OX40 agonist ivuxolimab in advanced cancers. Study-wide background: At doses from 0.01 to 10 mg/kg, patients were given intravenous ivuxolimab every 2 weeks.

The length of the CDR3 is 14 residues. The V and J ends lost 4 bases and 10 bases respectively, with 15 bases between them. Germline loops: CDR1 SGHRS, CDR2 YFSETQ. Study results and caveats: CD8+ T cells were the subset that, on average, had more expanded clones than CD4+.

Material: CD4+ or CD8+ T cells sorted from blood, obtained in a trial of the OX40 agonist ivuxolimab. The J gene is TRBJ1-6, the V gene TRBV5-1; the D gene is possibly TRBD1 (5 bases). The receptor's source is an adult with an advanced solid tumor such as melanoma, head and neck, liver or kidney cancer. The CDR3 region has the DNA TGCGCCAGCAGCCAGGGAGGTAGGGACTCACCCCTCCACTTT. The encoded protein is CASSQGGRDSPLHF.